Shown below are 18 T cell receptor beta chains from a single sample sequenced in a study of blood T cell repertoires in COVID-19. Assay used: immunoSEQ multiplex PCR; TCRdb lists only in-frame clones, some missing. The sample has approximately 270,000 clones; 91% are singletons. Sequenced material: PBMCs or T cells enriched from blood (not recorded which). These receptors were collected from a human donor in a cohort exposed to, infected with or recovered from COVID-19 (not recorded which). The donor label of this sample is uncertain.

The chain employs TRBV5-6 and TRBJ1-4; no definite D call. V gave up 4 bases and J gave up 7 bases, with 20 bases separating them. Germline V gene lookup returns CDR1 SGHDT and CDR2 YYEEEE. CDR3 size: 16 residues. The CDR3 reads CASSLPITDNPEKLFF. In DNA form, the CDR3 reads TGTGCCAGCAGCCTACCGATAACAGATAACCCTGAAAAACTGTTTTTT.

V is TRBV6-5 and J is TRBJ1-1; D not certain. This CDR3 contains 13 residues. V lost 6 bases to trimming and J lost 3 bases, with 11 bases between them. From germline, CDR1 is MNHEY and CDR2 SVGAGI. CDR3 in amino acids: CASRDSWDTEAFF. The CDR3 DNA sequence: TGTGCCAGCAGGGACTCTTGGGACACTGAAGCTTTCTTT.

V usage is TRBV13 and J usage is TRBJ1-4; the match to TRBD1 covers 9 bases. J gave up 5 bases and V 8 bases, and 3 bases lay outside the gene matches. This CDR3 contains 13 residues. Per the germline V gene, CDR1 is PRHDT and CDR2 is FYEKMQ (reference sequence). The CDR3 DNA sequence: TGTGCCAGCCGGGACAGGGCGAATGAAAAACTGTTTTTT. Translated: CASRDRANEKLFF.

This sequence joins TRBV19 and TRBJ2-7; 14 positions match TRBD2. Germline CDR1 LNHDA, CDR2 SQIVND (reference sequence). The CDR3 sequence is 14 residues long. V lost 5 bases, J lost 12 bases, and 9 bases stayed unmatched. DNA of the CDR3: TGTGCCAGTAGTGGCCCCGGGACTAGCGGGGGTCGGTACTTC. It codes for CASSGPGTSGGRYF.

This chain connects TRBV10-1 to TRBJ2-7, with D maybe TRBD2 (5 bases). The CDR3 spans 14 residues. V was clipped by 5 bases and J by 2 bases, with 13 bases between them. Germline values: CDR1 WNHNN, CDR2 SYGVQD (reference sequence). The CDR3 reads CASSPIERPYEQYF. The CDR3 coding sequence is TGCGCCAGCAGTCCTATAGAGCGGCCCTACGAGCAGTACTTC.

The chain has TRBV2 and TRBJ2-2; TRBD1 agrees at 7 bases. V was clipped by 5 bases and J by 4 bases; unmatched bases: 10. This CDR3 contains 16 residues. Germline V CDR1 and CDR2: SNHLY, FYNNEI. The CDR3 DNA reads as TGTGCCAGCAGTCGACCGACAGGGTACGGCACCGGGGAGCTGTTTTTT. Encoded protein: CASSRPTGYGTGELFF. Filled out from reference TRBV2 and TRBJ2-2, the complete variable domain reads EPEVTQTPSHQVTQMGQEVILRCVPISNHLYFYWYRQILGQKVEFLVSFYNNEISEKSEIFDDQFSVERPDGSNFTLKIRSTKLEDSAMYFCASSRPTGYGTGELFFGEGSRLTVL.

The chain couples TRBV2 to TRBJ1-2, with a possible D match to TRBD1 (6 bases). Trimming took 9 bases from V and 1 from J, leaving 15 bases between them. The germline V gene has CDR1 SNHLY and CDR2 FYNNEI. This CDR3 has 14 amino acids. The CDR3 DNA follows: TGTGCCAGTCGGACAGACTCTTATAACTATGGCTACACCTTC. This translates into CASRTDSYNYGYTF.

The chain carries TRBV28 and TRBJ1-4; D is undetermined. The CDR3 length is 11 residues. V lost 5 bases, J lost 11 bases, and 9 bases lay in between. Germline V gene lookup returns CDR1 MDHEN and CDR2 SYDVKM. As DNA, the CDR3 is TGTGCCAGCAGTCTCACTGGTAAACTGTTTTTT. Its protein product is CASSLTGKLFF.

The chain is built from TRBV5-1 and TRBJ1-6, with a tentative D call TRBD1 (5 bases). Per germline, CDR1 SGHRS and CDR2 YFSETQ. Trimming stripped 6 bases from V and 7 bases from J, with 17 bases between. The CDR3 runs to 15 residues. The CDR3 sequence is CASTPQGFPNSPLHF. CDR3 DNA sequence: TGCGCCAGCACCCCGCAGGGCTTCCCGAATTCACCCCTCCACTTT.

Written as DNA, the CDR3 is TGCAGTGCTAGTCCGGACAACAATGAGCAGTTCTTC. Its protein is CSASPDNNEQFF. The chain carries TRBV20-1 and TRBJ2-1, with a tentative D call TRBD1 (5 bases). This CDR3 contains 12 residues. Germline V gives CDR1 DFQATT, CDR2 SNEGSKA (reference sequence). The germline V and J ends were trimmed by 3 bases and 5 bases, with 8 bases remaining between them.

This clone has just one count. The V gene is TRBV5-4, the J gene TRBJ2-2; a possible D gene is TRBD2 (6 bases). Trimming shortened V by 0 bases and J by 1 base, and 7 bases separated the two germline ends. CDR3 length: 15 amino acids. Germline CDR1 is SGHNT and CDR2 is YYREEE (reference sequence). CDR3 loop: CASSLGRVNTGELFF. The CDR3 DNA sequence: TGTGCCAGCAGCTTGGGGAGGGTGAACACCGGGGAGCTGTTTTTT.

The V and J genes are TRBV5-4 and TRBJ1-3, with 8 positions matching TRBD1. The V and J ends lost 3 bases and 2 bases, in that order; junction bases with no gene match: 4. The CDR3 sequence is 15 residues long. Germline V gene lookup returns CDR1 SGHNT and CDR2 YYREEE (reference sequence). Here the CDR3 DNA reads TGTGCCAGCAGCTCTCCAGGGGGCCCTGGAAACACCATATATTTT. This codes for CASSSPGGPGNTIYF.

The chain joins TRBV10-3 to TRBJ2-1, with 10 bases identical to TRBD1. Germline CDR1 ENHRY, CDR2 SYGVKD. Trimming at V came to 4 bases and at J to 6 bases, leaving 3 bases not matched to a gene. The CDR3 runs to 14 residues. CDR3 loop: CAISAGTGANEQFF. In DNA form, the CDR3 reads TGTGCCATCAGTGCCGGGACAGGGGCCAATGAGCAGTTCTTC.

J is TRBJ1-5 and V is TRBV7-9; 7 nucleotides align to TRBD1. The V and J ends lost 5 bases and 5 bases, in that order; junction bases with no gene match: 9. The CDR3 loop spans 15 amino acids. Per the germline V gene, CDR1 is SEHNR and CDR2 is FQNEAQ (reference sequence). The CDR3, as DNA: TGTGCCAGCAGCACAGACAGGGTTCCCCATCAGCCCCAGCATTTT. Encoded protein: CASSTDRVPHQPQHF.

The chain uses TRBV5-8 and TRBJ1-4; perhaps TRBD1 as D (6 bases). This CDR3 spans 15 amino acids. CDR1 is SGHTS and CDR2 is YDEGEE in the germline V gene. The ends were cut back, 4 bases at V and 4 bases at J, with 14 bases in the middle. The CDR3 reads CASSPGQSLNEKLFF. CDR3 nucleotide sequence: TGTGCCAGCAGCCCCGGACAGAGCCTTAATGAAAAACTGTTTTTT.

V usage is TRBV19 and J usage is TRBJ2-2, with D unresolved. The CDR3 consists of 13 residues. From germline, CDR1 is LNHDA and CDR2 SQIVND (reference sequence). The V end was cut by 7 bases, the J end by 2 bases, with 8 bases between. CDR3 amino acids: CASNLLNTGELFF. CDR3 sequence (DNA): TGTGCCAGTAACCTCCTAAACACCGGGGAGCTGTTTTTT.

The J gene is TRBJ1-1, the V gene TRBV9; 8 bases match TRBD1. Germline CDR1 SGDLS, CDR2 YYNGEE. The CDR3 covers 15 residues. Germline trimming cut 3 bases from V and 2 bases from J; bases unmatched to any gene: 6. CDR3 sequence (DNA): TGTGCCAGCAGCGCCCGACAGGGGCACAACACTGAAGCTTTCTTT. This codes for CASSARQGHNTEAFF.

V is TRBV21-1 and J is TRBJ1-1. TRBV21-1 is deemed a pseudogene. The CDR3 totals 15 residues. The CDR3 sequence is CASRYGSGTYTEAFF. CDR3 nucleotides: TGTGCCAGCAGATACGGGTCCGGAACATACACTGAAGCTTTCTTT.